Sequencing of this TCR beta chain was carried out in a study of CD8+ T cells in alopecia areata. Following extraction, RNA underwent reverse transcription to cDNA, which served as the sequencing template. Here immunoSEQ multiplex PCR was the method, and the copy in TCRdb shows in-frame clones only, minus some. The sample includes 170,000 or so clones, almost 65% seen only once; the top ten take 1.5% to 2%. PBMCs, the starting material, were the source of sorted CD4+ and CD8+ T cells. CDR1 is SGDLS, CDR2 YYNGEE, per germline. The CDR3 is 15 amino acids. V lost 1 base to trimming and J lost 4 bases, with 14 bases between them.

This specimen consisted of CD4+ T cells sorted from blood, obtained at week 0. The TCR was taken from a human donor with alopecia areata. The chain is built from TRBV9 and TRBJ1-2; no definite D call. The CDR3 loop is CASSVSGEGTYGYTF. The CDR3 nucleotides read TGTGCCAGCAGCGTATCCGGGGAAGGTACCTATGGCTACACCTTC.